This entry concerns a single TCR beta chain. The antigen is not known. These data are taken from a study of T cell repertoires in cytomegalovirus infection. The wider study: The authors used CMV epitopes that were HLA-C-restricted (recently identified) and HLA-B-restricted (well studied).

TCRdb redid the calling of the reads with MiXCR, one entry per CDR3 protein. Among hundreds of thousands of distinct CDR3 sequences listed, roughly a third were seen once. The clonotype originates from a human donor in good health (CMV status not recorded). Some clones in this sample may be carry-over from other donors' samples. This material consisted of cultured PBMCs, taken from culture after CMV antigen stimulation.

The CDR3 nucleotides read TGTGCCAGCGTTACAGGGGTTGGTGAAAAACTGTTTTTT. Its protein product is CASVTGVGEKLFF. The V and J genes are TRBV6-6 and TRBJ1-4; TRBD1 matches 7 bases. Unmatched junction bases numbered 7, after V lost 8 bases and J lost 7 bases. The CDR3 sequence is 13 residues long. Per the germline V gene, CDR1 is MNHNY and CDR2 is SVGAGI (reference sequence).